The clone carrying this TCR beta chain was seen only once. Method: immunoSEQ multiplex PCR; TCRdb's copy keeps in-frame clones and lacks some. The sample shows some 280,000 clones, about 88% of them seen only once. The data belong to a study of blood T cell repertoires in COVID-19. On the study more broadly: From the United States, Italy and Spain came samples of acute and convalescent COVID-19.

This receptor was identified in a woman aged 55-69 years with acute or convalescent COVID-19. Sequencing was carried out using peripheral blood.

CDR3 sequence reads: CASSLVAGGSDTQYF. The CDR3 bases are TGTGCCAGCAGCTTAGTCGCGGGAGGGTCAGATACGCAGTATTTT. This chain joins TRBV11-2 and TRBJ2-3, with 9 bases aligning to TRBD2. Per germline, CDR1 SGHAT and CDR2 FQNNGV. The ends lost 1 base at V and 4 bases at J; junction bases unmatched: 3. The CDR3 extends over 15 amino acids. The variable domain in full, completed from reference TRBV11-2 and TRBJ2-3, reads EAGVAQSPRYKIIEKRQSVAFWCNPISGHATLYWYQQILGQGPKLLIQFQNNGVVDDSQLPKDRFSAERLKGVDSTLKIQPAKLEDSAVYLCASSLVAGGSDTQYFGPGTRLTVL.